The present entry profiles one T cell receptor beta chain with its context. What it recognizes is unknown. The sample is drawn from a study of cytomegalovirus exposure and HLA in healthy donors. Study summary: In a later analysis, the roughly 120 validation repertoires were reported to have used the same platform as the 600 to 700 first-cohort repertoires.

The protocol was immunoSEQ multiplex PCR, while the TCRdb copy is restricted to in-frame clones and leaves out a portion. The sample consists of about 78,000 clones, about 96% of them appearing once. Notes on the study in general: Cytomegalovirus association was listed for about 180 TCR beta chains.

Germline values: CDR1 MDHEN, CDR2 SYDVKM. The CDR3 contains 17 residues. The V and J ends lost 10 bases and 5 bases, in that order; junction bases with no gene match: 20. This TCR was sampled from a man aged 18 to 29 in good health and CMV-seropositive. The rearrangement uses TRBV28 and TRBJ2-7; 10 nucleotides agree with TRBD2. Sequencing was performed on PBMCs. The CDR3 protein is CAITGPRTSGAGNEQYF. CDR3 DNA: TGTGCCATTACCGGCCCTAGGACTAGCGGAGCGGGGAACGAGCAGTACTTC.